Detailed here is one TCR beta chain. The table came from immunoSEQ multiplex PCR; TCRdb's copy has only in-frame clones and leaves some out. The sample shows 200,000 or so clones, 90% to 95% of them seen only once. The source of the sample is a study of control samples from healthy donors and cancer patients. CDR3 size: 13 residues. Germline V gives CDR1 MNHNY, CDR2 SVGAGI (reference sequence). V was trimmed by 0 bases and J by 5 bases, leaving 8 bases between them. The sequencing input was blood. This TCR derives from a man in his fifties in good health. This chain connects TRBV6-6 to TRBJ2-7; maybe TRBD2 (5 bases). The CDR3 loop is CASSYSTGNEQYF. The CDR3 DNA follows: TGTGCCAGCAGTTACTCGACGGGAAACGAGCAGTACTTC.